This T cell receptor beta chain originates from a study of Tregs in tolerant kidney transplant recipients. Here immunoSEQ multiplex PCR was the method, and the copy in TCRdb shows in-frame clones only, minus some. Of about 110,000 clones in the sample, almost 90% were seen once. Points on this clone: As yet, its antigen is unknown.

Findings and limits, study-wide: This study did not directly address biological reproducibility.

V lost 0 bases to trimming and J lost 4 bases, with 9 bases between them. The germline CDR1 and CDR2 sequences are MGHRA and YSYEKL. There are 14 residues in the CDR3. Unstimulated Tregs (CD4+CD25+CD127-) and CD4+CD25- non-Tregs were sorted from PBMCs. The chain carries TRBV4-1 and TRBJ1-2; D gene unclear. The clonotype comes from a human donor who received a combined kidney and bone marrow transplant. The sequenced sample was CD4+ T cells from blood, obtained before the transplant. The CDR3 nucleotides read TGCGCCAGCAGCCAAGAGCAGGCTGTCTATGGCTACACCTTC. Translated: CASSQEQAVYGYTF.